Included here is one T cell receptor beta chain sequence, with context. Antigen unknown. This CDR3 is 13 amino acids long. Germline CDR1 and CDR2: SGHDN and FVKESK. V was shortened by 4 bases and J by 5 bases, with 9 bases between the two germline ends. Clones were sequenced by immunoSEQ multiplex PCR, and TCRdb holds only the in-frame ones, with some missing. The sample lists 95,000 to 150,000 clones, roughly nine tenths occurring once. The source of the sample is a study of T cell responses to AZD1222 COVID-19 vaccine. The study's findings and limits: Reportedly, nearly half of unique spike TCRs recognized epitopes outside B.1.351/B.1.1.7 mutations. Across the whole spike, CD4 TCRs peaked at regions 160-218 and 743-854.

The TCR originated in an adult in good health. Sequences were derived from peripheral blood, sampled on day 0 of AZD1222 vaccination. This chain links TRBV14 with TRBJ1-5; D is undetermined. The CDR3 bases are TGTGCCAGCAGCCGGGGTTACGATCAGCCCCAGCATTTT. This translates into CASSRGYDQPQHF.